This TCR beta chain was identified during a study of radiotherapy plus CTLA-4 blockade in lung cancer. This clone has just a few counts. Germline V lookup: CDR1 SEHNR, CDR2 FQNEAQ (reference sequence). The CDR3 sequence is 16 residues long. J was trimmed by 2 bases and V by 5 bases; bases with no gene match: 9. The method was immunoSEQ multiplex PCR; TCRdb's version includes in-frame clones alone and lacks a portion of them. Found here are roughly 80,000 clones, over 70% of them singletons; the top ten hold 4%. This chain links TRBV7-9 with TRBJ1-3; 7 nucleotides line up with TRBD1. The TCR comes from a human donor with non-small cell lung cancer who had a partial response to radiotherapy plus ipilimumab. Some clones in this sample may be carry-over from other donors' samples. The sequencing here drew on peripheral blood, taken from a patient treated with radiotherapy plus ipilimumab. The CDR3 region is CASSPRGRRAGNTIYF. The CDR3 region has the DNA TGTGCCAGCAGCCCAAGGGGGCGCCGTGCTGGAAACACCATATATTTT.